The 16 T cell receptor beta chains listed next were all sequenced from one sample in a study of T cell repertoires in cytomegalovirus infection. TCRdb recomputed calls from the reads with MiXCR, one row per CDR3 protein. In the table there are around 300,000 distinct CDR3 sequences, roughly 25% of which are singletons. These receptors have no identified antigens. The source material was cultured PBMCs, sampled from culture after CMV antigen stimulation. The receptors come from a human donor in good health (CMV status not recorded). Some clones in this sample may be carry-over from other donors' samples.

This chain links TRBV6-2 or TRBV6-3 with TRBJ2-1; TRBD2 agrees at 13 bases. This CDR3 contains 14 residues. Germline loops: CDR1 MNHEY, CDR2 SVGEGT. V lost 8 bases, J lost 8 bases, and 6 bases stayed unmatched. The CDR3 DNA reads TGTGCCAGCCGACTAGCGGGAGGTCTGGATGAGCAGTTCTTC. Its protein product is CASRLAGGLDEQFF.

This clonotype has only a few counts. The chain is built from TRBV9 and TRBJ1-2; TRBD1 is a possible D gene (6 bases). CDR3 length: 16 residues. Germline CDR1 and CDR2: SGDLS and YYNGEE. Trimming removed 3 bases at V and 4 bases at J, with 19 bases between. The CDR3 bases are TGTGCCAGCAGCGCCCAGAGGGGGGGCCGGTTCTATGGCTACACCTTC. It codes for CASSAQRGGRFYGYTF.

V usage is TRBV2 and J usage is TRBJ1-5, with TRBD1 matching 7 bases. CDR1 and CDR2 (germline): SNHLY, FYNNEI. Trimming took 3 bases from V and 6 from J; bases not matched to a gene: 8. The CDR3 extends over 15 amino acids. The CDR3 coding sequence is TGTGCCAGCAGTGACGAGGGGGCGTATGGTCAGCCCCAGCATTTT. This sequence encodes CASSDEGAYGQPQHF. The full variable domain, completed using reference TRBV2 and TRBJ1-5, is EPEVTQTPSHQVTQMGQEVILRCVPISNHLYFYWYRQILGQKVEFLVSFYNNEISEKSEIFDDQFSVERPDGSNFTLKIRSTKLEDSAMYFCASSDEGAYGQPQHFGDGTRLSIL.

The V gene is TRBV19, the J gene TRBJ1-6, with D unclear. Germline loops: CDR1 LNHDA, CDR2 SQIVND (reference sequence). V was clipped by 9 bases and J by 5 bases, with 14 bases between them. This CDR3 comprises 14 residues. The CDR3 region has the DNA TGTGCCAGCCGGGGTTGGGTGGATAATTCACCCCTCCACTTT. Its translation: CASRGWVDNSPLHF.

The rearrangement uses TRBV4-2 and TRBJ2-7, with D possibly being TRBD1 (6 bases). The V end lost 1 base, the J end lost 6 bases, and 22 bases lay between the germline ends. The CDR3 sequence is 17 residues long. CDR1 and CDR2 from the germline V gene are LGHNA and YNFKEQ. The CDR3 DNA is TGTGCCAGCAGCCAAGGTTCAGGACAGCCCATTGGAGGCGAGCAGTACTTC. Translated, it gives CASSQGSGQPIGGEQYF.

The chain carries TRBV6-5 and TRBJ1-1; D perhaps matches TRBD1 (6 bases). Trimming removed 6 bases from V and 8 bases from J, with 19 bases in between. CDR3 length equals 14 residues. Looked up from germline, CDR1 is MNHEY and CDR2 is SVGAGI. The CDR3 sequence: CASRRQVAGIEAFF. The DNA of the CDR3 is TGTGCCAGCAGACGACAGGTGGCCGGCATCGAAGCTTTCTTT.

Ten or more counts support this clonotype. The gene calls are TRBV12-3 or TRBV12-4 and TRBJ1-5; D unresolved. The CDR3 covers 15 residues. V lost 5 bases, J lost 6 bases, and 17 bases lay in between. CDR3 sequence (DNA): TGTGCCAGCAGTGGCCTCGGAGGGATCCCTCAGCCCCAGCATTTT. Translating it yields CASSGLGGIPQPQHF.

The chain has TRBV11-3 and TRBJ2-3, with a possible D match to TRBD1 (6 bases). This CDR3 has 15 amino acids. The V gene's germline CDR1 is SGHNT and CDR2 YENEEA. The germline V and J ends were trimmed by 1 base and 6 bases, with 14 bases remaining between them. CDR3 coding DNA: TGTGCCAGCAGCTTAGCAGGGGAGCGCGTGGATACGCAGTATTTT. Its protein product is CASSLAGERVDTQYF.

This clonotype was detected only a few times. The rearrangement links TRBV29-1 to TRBJ1-5; 7 nucleotides agree with TRBD1. The CDR3 is made up of 14 amino acids. V lost 4 bases, J lost 3 bases, and 6 bases stayed unmatched. Germline V gives CDR1 SQVTM, CDR2 ANQGSEA. The CDR3 region is CSVVDRDYNQPQHF. CDR3 coding DNA: TGCAGCGTTGTAGACAGGGACTACAATCAGCCCCAGCATTTT.

The chain carries TRBV7-9 and TRBJ2-5; either TRBD1 or TRBD2 may supply D (6 bases each). Germline V CDR1 and CDR2: SEHNR, FQNEAQ (reference sequence). Between the trimmed V and J ends, which lost 2 bases and 1 base, there was a span of 17 bases. The CDR3 is made up of 17 amino acids. The CDR3 protein is CASSLRVRGPLQETQYF. DNA of the CDR3: TGTGCCAGCAGCTTAAGGGTTCGGGGGCCCCTCCAAGAGACCCAGTACTTC.

V usage is TRBV24-1 and J usage is TRBJ1-5; no firm D call. The V gene's germline CDR1 is KGHDR and CDR2 SFDVKD. Trimming shortened V by 9 bases and J by 7 bases, and 15 bases separated the two germline ends. The CDR3 has 13 residues. The CDR3 DNA reads TGTGCCACCTCTCTGGGGTTCTTGCAGCCCCAGCATTTT. Its translation is CATSLGFLQPQHF.

This clonotype turned up a few times. V and J are TRBV6-2 or TRBV6-3 and TRBJ2-1, with 7 nucleotides matching TRBD2. Germline V gene data show CDR1 as MNHEY and CDR2 as SVGEGT. Germline trimming cut 1 base from V and 4 bases from J; bases unmatched to any gene: 10. This CDR3 comprises 17 residues. Here the CDR3 DNA reads TGTGCCAGCAGTTACTTGAGCGGGGTATCCCGTTACAATGAGCAGTTCTTC. Protein sequence: CASSYLSGVSRYNEQFF.

The V and J genes are TRBV25-1 and TRBJ2-1; possible D gene TRBD1, 6 bases. This CDR3 is built from 16 residues. V lost 3 bases, J lost 2 bases, and 14 bases lay in between. Germline-derived CDR1 and CDR2 are MGHDK and SYGVNS. This CDR3 is CASSDVTGSAYNEQFF. CDR3 nucleotides: TGTGCCAGCAGTGACGTAACAGGGTCGGCCTACAATGAGCAGTTCTTC.

The chain carries TRBV6-1 and TRBJ1-1, with D unclear. The germline CDR1 and CDR2 sequences are MNHNS and SASEGT. The length of the CDR3 is 13 residues. V was clipped by 0 bases and J by 5 bases, with 7 bases between them. The CDR3 is CASSEAHRTEAFF. The DNA for the CDR3 is TGTGCCAGCAGTGAAGCGCACAGAACTGAAGCTTTCTTT.

V gene TRBV12-3 or TRBV12-4 combines with J gene TRBJ1-1, with TRBD1 matching 7 bases. The CDR3 consists of 14 residues. Trimming cost V 4 bases and J 6 bases; bases outside gene matches: 8. The CDR3 DNA is TGTGCCAGCAGTTCTCGTACAGGGGAAGCTGAAGCTTTCTTT. It codes for CASSSRTGEAEAFF.

This clonotype appeared many times. This chain joins TRBV7-9 and TRBJ2-3; TRBD1 matches at 9 bases. CDR1 and CDR2 (germline): SEHNR, FQNEAQ (reference sequence). The CDR3 totals 16 residues. J was trimmed by 0 bases and V by 5 bases; bases with no gene match: 6. The CDR3, as DNA: TGTGCCAGCAGCCCAGACGGGACAGGGAGCACAGATACGCAGTATTTT. It translates to CASSPDGTGSTDTQYF.